The 18 T cell receptor beta chains reported below all come from one sample, sequenced in a study of lymphopenia after photon versus proton radiotherapy. The repertoire was sequenced with immunoSEQ multiplex PCR; TCRdb's copy has only in-frame clones and lacks some. The table has roughly 76,000 clones, around 90% seen once. The sequencing used peripheral blood, collected from a patient treated with photon-based radiotherapy. These receptor sequences come from a woman aged 40 to 50 with cholangiocarcinoma.

This chain connects TRBV28 to TRBJ2-3; D tentatively fits TRBD1 or TRBD2 (5 bases each). The CDR3 is 14 residues long. Deletions cut 5 bases from V and 0 bases from J, with 9 bases between. Looked up from germline, CDR1 is MDHEN and CDR2 is SYDVKM. The CDR3 region is CASSQGTSTDTQYF. In DNA form, the CDR3 reads TGTGCCAGCAGTCAAGGGACCAGCACAGATACGCAGTATTTT. Full variable domain (rest looked up from reference TRBV28 and TRBJ2-3): DVKVTQSSRYLVKRTGEKVFLECVQDMDHENMFWYRQDPGLGLRLIYFSYDVKMKEKGDIPEGYSVSREKKERFSLILESASTNQTSMYLCASSQGTSTDTQYFGPGTRLTVL.

The rearrangement links TRBV11-2 to TRBJ1-2; 7 bases agree with TRBD1. This CDR3 has 14 residues. V shed 4 bases, J shed 2 bases, and the junction held 4 bases outside the gene matches. Germline-derived CDR1 and CDR2 are SGHAT and FQNNGV. For the CDR3, the DNA is TGTGCCAGCAGCTCAGGGGGGAGGAACTATGGCTACACCTTC. It translates to CASSSGGRNYGYTF.

The genes are TRBV28 and TRBJ1-3; 7 positions agree with TRBD1. Germline loops: CDR1 MDHEN, CDR2 SYDVKM. The CDR3 covers 18 residues. V lost 2 bases to trimming and J lost 0 bases; unmatched junction nucleotides: 10. The CDR3 sequence: CASSLGIDRVVSGNTIYF. In DNA, the CDR3 is TGTGCCAGCAGTTTAGGAATCGACAGGGTCGTCTCTGGAAACACCATATATTTT.

The chain employs TRBV19 and TRBJ2-2; D might be TRBD1 (5 bases). This CDR3 region has 14 residues. Germline V gene data show CDR1 as LNHDA and CDR2 as SQIVND (reference sequence). The V end was cut by 5 bases, the J end by 0 bases, with 7 bases between. CDR3 loop: CASSHRSNTGELFF. CDR3 DNA sequence: TGTGCCAGTAGTCACAGGTCGAACACCGGGGAGCTGTTTTTT.

The J gene is TRBJ2-5, the V gene TRBV28; TRBD2 aligns across 9 bases. The CDR3 loop spans 18 amino acids. V trimming: 1 base; J trimming: 4 bases; junction bases outside the gene matches: 13. Germline CDR1 MDHEN, CDR2 SYDVKM. The CDR3 loop reads CASSLLGRAGGDGETQYF. Here the CDR3 DNA reads TGTGCCAGCAGTTTATTAGGAAGGGCGGGAGGGGATGGAGAGACCCAGTACTTC.

This clone was recorded only once. V and J are TRBV28 and TRBJ2-5, with D perhaps TRBD2 (5 bases). The length of the CDR3 is 14 residues. CDR1 MDHEN and CDR2 SYDVKM come from the germline V gene. The V gene lost 10 bases and the J gene lost 7 bases, with 22 bases spanning the gap. Here the CDR3 DNA reads TGTGCCACCTGCGAAAGGAGGCCGGGCGGGACCCAGTACTTC. The encoded protein is CATCERRPGGTQYF.

This chain joins TRBV28 and TRBJ2-7; 11 bases are shared with TRBD2. This CDR3 spans 15 amino acids. The ends lost 4 bases at V and 0 bases at J; junction bases unmatched: 2. CDR1 is MDHEN and CDR2 is SYDVKM in the germline V gene. This CDR3 is CASSSLAGGSYEQYF. For the CDR3, the DNA is TGTGCCAGCAGTTCGCTAGCGGGAGGCTCCTACGAGCAGTACTTC.

This clone was counted once. The J gene is TRBJ2-3, the V gene TRBV4-1; D is undetermined. Trimming shortened V by 0 bases and J by 3 bases, and 13 bases separated the two germline ends. CDR3 length: 16 amino acids. The germline gives CDR1 MGHRA, CDR2 YSYEKL. Here the CDR3 DNA reads TGCGCCAGCAGCCAAGAGGACGGAACTCTAACAGATACGCAGTATTTT. Translation gives CASSQEDGTLTDTQYF.

The chain couples TRBV9 to TRBJ1-4; 10 bases align to TRBD1. The CDR3 has 14 amino acids. The germline V gene has CDR1 SGDLS and CDR2 YYNGEE. Unmatched junction bases numbered 7, after V lost 6 bases and J lost 8 bases. CDR3 nucleotides: TGTGCCAGCACGAGGGGACAGGGGTACGAAAAACTGTTTTTT. It encodes CASTRGQGYEKLFF.

The table lists this clone with a few counts. This chain joins TRBV4-2 and TRBJ2-1; D not certain. Per the germline V gene, CDR1 is LGHNA and CDR2 is YNFKEQ. CDR3 length equals 14 residues. V gave up 3 bases and J gave up 5 bases, with 11 bases separating them. The CDR3 loop is CASSQLDVDNEQFF. The CDR3 DNA is TGTGCCAGCAGCCAGCTCGATGTTGACAATGAGCAGTTCTTC.

The chain joins TRBV7-9 to TRBJ2-7; 7 bases are shared with TRBD2. The CDR3 covers 13 residues. Trimming at V came to 4 bases and at J to 2 bases, leaving 2 bases not matched to a gene. Per the germline V gene, CDR1 is SEHNR and CDR2 is FQNEAQ (reference sequence). CDR3 in DNA: TGTGCCAGCAGCTCTAGCGGCACCTACGAGCAGTACTTC. It specifies CASSSSGTYEQYF.

J is TRBJ1-3 and V is TRBV18, with D perhaps matching TRBD1 (5 bases). Trimming removed 3 bases at V and 4 bases at J, with 16 bases between. The germline CDR1 and CDR2 sequences are KGHSH and LQKENI. This CDR3 comprises 16 residues. The chain's CDR3 is CASSPSLGVTGNTIYF. CDR3 nucleotide sequence: TGTGCCAGCTCACCCTCCCTGGGGGTAACAGGAAACACCATATATTTT. The whole variable domain, remainder taken from reference TRBV18 and TRBJ1-3, is NAGVMQNPRHLVRRRGQEARLRCSPMKGHSHVYWYRQLPEEGLKFMVYLQKENIIDESGMPKERFSAEFPKEGPSILRIQQVVRGDSAAYFCASSPSLGVTGNTIYFGEGSWLTVV.

The V gene is TRBV28, the J gene TRBJ2-6, with D unclear. Germline loops: CDR1 MDHEN, CDR2 SYDVKM. CDR3 size: 15 residues. With 8 bases removed from V and 0 bases from J, the gap between germline ends came to 11 bases. As DNA, the CDR3 is TGTGCCAGCGGCTCCGAACTCTCTGGGGCCAACGTCCTGACTTTC. Amino acid sequence: CASGSELSGANVLTF.

With regard to this clone: One junction end does not reproduce the germline sequence, and a read error may be involved. The chain carries TRBV10-2 and TRBJ2-2, with TRBD2 identical over 10 bases. Germline V gene data show CDR1 as WSHSY and CDR2 as SAAADI. The CDR3 length is 18 residues. In DNA, the CDR3 is TGCGCCAGCAGTGTAAGGGCTAGCGGGAGTGCGAACCCCGGGGAGCTGTTTTTT. It specifies CASSVRASGSANPGELFF.

The rearrangement joins TRBV27 to TRBJ2-7; 7 bases map to TRBD1. The junction had 12 bases not matched to a gene; V was cut back by 3 bases and J by 4 bases. Germline V lookup: CDR1 MNHEY, CDR2 SMNVEV (reference sequence). The CDR3 loop spans 16 amino acids. CDR3 amino acids: CASSFVSGQMKYEQYF. CDR3 DNA: TGTGCCAGCAGTTTCGTTTCGGGACAGATGAAATACGAGCAGTACTTC.

This chain connects TRBV18 to TRBJ1-3; TRBD1 agrees at 9 bases. V lost 3 bases, J lost 2 bases, and 5 bases stayed unmatched. The CDR3 runs to 16 residues. The germline CDR1 and CDR2 sequences are KGHSH and LQKENI. The CDR3 bases are TGTGCCAGCTCACCCTTGGGACAGGGAGCTGGAAACACCATATATTTT. Protein: CASSPLGQGAGNTIYF.

The chain carries TRBV28 and TRBJ2-5; no firm D call. The CDR3 consists of 11 residues. Germline CDR1 reads MDHEN; CDR2 reads SYDVKM. V was cut by 6 bases and J by 5 bases, with 7 bases left in between. The chain's CDR3 is CASSRRETQYF. The CDR3, as DNA: TGTGCCAGCAGCCGAAGGGAGACCCAGTACTTC.

This clone was seen once. The chain carries TRBV19 and TRBJ1-1; the D is unclear. The V and J ends lost 0 bases and 2 bases respectively, with 10 bases between them. The germline V gene has CDR1 LNHDA and CDR2 SQIVND (reference sequence). The CDR3 sequence is 15 residues long. Here the CDR3 DNA reads TGTGCCAGTAGTATAGACCACCGCCGCAACACTGAAGCTTTCTTT. Translation: CASSIDHRRNTEAFF. The variable domain in full, with the rest retrieved from reference TRBV19 and TRBJ1-1, is DGGITQSPKYLFRKEGQNVTLSCEQNLNHDAMYWYRQDPGQGLRLIYYSQIVNDFQKGDIAEGYSVSREKKESFPLTVTSAQKNPTAFYLCASSIDHRRNTEAFFGQGTRLTVV.